These 2 T cell receptor beta chains were all obtained from the same sample, sequenced in a study of tissue T cells after allogeneic stem cell transplantation. Time point indicated: mouse harvest day 7 after allogeneic transplant. The graft held 10^6 splenic CD5+ T cells and 10^7 T-cell-depleted bone marrow cells. The repertoire was sequenced with immunoSEQ multiplex PCR; TCRdb's copy has only in-frame clones and lacks some. This sample has about 5,600 clones; around 50% occur once, and the top ten carry 9%. The sample consisted of gut tissue. These receptors all stem from a female BALB/c mouse given C57BL/6 T cells with graft-versus-host disease after an allogeneic hematopoietic cell transplant.

As for this clone: Gene names and germline refer to mouse. The read ends 1 residue before the CDR3 terminus; that terminus is restored from the germline J gene. The chain combines TRBV26 with TRBJ2-1; 7 nucleotides match TRBD1. Trimming cost V 4 bases and J 5 bases; bases outside gene matches: 2. CDR1 KGHPV and CDR2 FQNQEV come from the germline V gene (reference sequence). CDR3 length: 13 residues. The CDR3 loop is CASSRDRDAEQFF. The DNA read from the CDR3 is TGTGCCAGCAGTCGTGACAGGGATGCTGAGCAGTTC.

This clone was found a few times. These gene names are mouse names. The read stops 1 residue short of the end of the CDR3; the missing end is completed from the germline J gene. The chain employs TRBV5 and TRBJ2-3, with 11 bases matching TRBD2. The trim removed 0 bases at V and 4 bases at J, leaving 3 bases unmatched. Germline V gene lookup returns CDR1 LGHNA and CDR2 YNLKQL (reference sequence). CDR3 length: 16 residues. This CDR3 reads CASSQEGTGGSETLYF. The DNA read from the CDR3 is TGTGCCAGCAGCCAAGAGGGGACTGGGGGTTCAGAAACGCTGTAT.